This entry lists 3 T cell receptor beta chains sequenced from one sample in a study of blood T cell repertoires in COVID-19. The assay was immunoSEQ multiplex PCR, and TCRdb's table has in-frame clones only and misses some. Here the sample spans approximately 250,000 clones, around 90% being singletons. The sample was PBMCs or T cells enriched from blood (not recorded which). These receptors all come from a man between 35 and 55 years old who had been exposed to COVID-19.

V gene TRBV18 combines with J gene TRBJ1-5; 7 nucleotides align to TRBD1. The V segment lost 4 bases and the J segment 7 bases; nucleotides outside the gene matches: 4. The CDR3 spans 13 residues. Germline CDR1 and CDR2: KGHSH and LQKENI. The CDR3 DNA is TGTGCCAGCTCACGCGGGACAGCCCAGCCCCAGCATTTT. Translated: CASSRGTAQPQHF. The full variable domain, completed using reference TRBV18 and TRBJ1-5, is NAGVMQNPRHLVRRRGQEARLRCSPMKGHSHVYWYRQLPEEGLKFMVYLQKENIIDESGMPKERFSAEFPKEGPSILRIQQVVRGDSAAYFCASSRGTAQPQHFGDGTRLSIL.

The CDR3 DNA follows: TGTGCCATCAAGCGTCTCGAGCAGTACTTC. Amino acid sequence: CAIKRLEQYF. This chain connects TRBV7-3 to TRBJ2-7; D gene unclear. Germline assignment: CDR1 SGHTA and CDR2 FQGTGA. This CDR3 is built from 10 residues. The V gene lost 10 bases and the J gene lost 6 bases, with 10 bases spanning the gap.

This clone is a singleton in its sample. V gene TRBV30 combines with J gene TRBJ1-3; D not certain. CDR3 length: 12 residues. Looked up from germline, CDR1 is GTSNPN and CDR2 is SVGIG (reference sequence). V was shortened by 0 bases and J by 4 bases, with 4 bases between the two germline ends. The chain's CDR3 is CAWSVIGNTIYF. For the CDR3, the DNA is TGTGCCTGGAGTGTCATCGGAAACACCATATATTTT. The full variable domain, with the rest looked up from reference TRBV30 and TRBJ1-3, is SQTIHQWPATLVQPVGSPLSLECTVEGTSNPNLYWYRQAAGRGLQLLFYSVGIGQISSEVPQNLSASRPQDRQFILSSKKLLLSDSGFYLCAWSVIGNTIYFGEGSWLTVV.